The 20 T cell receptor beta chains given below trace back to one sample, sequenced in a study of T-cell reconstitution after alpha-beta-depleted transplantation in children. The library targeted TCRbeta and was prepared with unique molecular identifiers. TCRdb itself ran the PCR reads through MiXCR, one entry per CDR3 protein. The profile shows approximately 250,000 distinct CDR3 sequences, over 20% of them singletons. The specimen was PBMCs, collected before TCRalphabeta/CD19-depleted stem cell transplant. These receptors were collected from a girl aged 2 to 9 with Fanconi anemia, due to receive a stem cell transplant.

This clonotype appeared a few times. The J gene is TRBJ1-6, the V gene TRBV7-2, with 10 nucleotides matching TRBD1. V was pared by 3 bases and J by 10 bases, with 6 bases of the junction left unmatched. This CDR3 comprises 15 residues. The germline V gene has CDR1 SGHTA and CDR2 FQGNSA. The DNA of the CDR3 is TGTGCCAGCAGCTTGGGACAGGGGCCTGGATCACCCCTCCACTTT. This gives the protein CASSLGQGPGSPLHF.

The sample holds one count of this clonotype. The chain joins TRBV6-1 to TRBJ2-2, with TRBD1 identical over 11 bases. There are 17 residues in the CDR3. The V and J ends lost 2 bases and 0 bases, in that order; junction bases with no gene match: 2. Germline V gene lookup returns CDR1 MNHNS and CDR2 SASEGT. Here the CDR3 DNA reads TGTGCCAGCAGTGAAAAGGACAGGGGGCCGAACACCGGGGAGCTGTTTTTT. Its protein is CASSEKDRGPNTGELFF.

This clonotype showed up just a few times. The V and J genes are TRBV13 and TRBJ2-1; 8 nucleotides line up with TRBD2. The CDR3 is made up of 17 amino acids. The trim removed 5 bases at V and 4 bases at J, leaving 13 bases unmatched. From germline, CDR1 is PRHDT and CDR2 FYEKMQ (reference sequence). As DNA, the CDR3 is TGTGCCAGCAGCCCGACGGATAGCGGGACCCATTACAATGAGCAGTTCTTC. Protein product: CASSPTDSGTHYNEQFF.

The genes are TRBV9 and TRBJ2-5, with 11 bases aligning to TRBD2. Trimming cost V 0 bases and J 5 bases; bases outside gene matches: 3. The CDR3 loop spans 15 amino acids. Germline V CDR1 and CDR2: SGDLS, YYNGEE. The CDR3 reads CASSVAPSGRETQYF. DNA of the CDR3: TGTGCCAGCAGCGTAGCTCCTAGCGGGAGGGAGACCCAGTACTTC. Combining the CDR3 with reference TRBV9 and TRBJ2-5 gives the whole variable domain DSGVTQTPKHLITATGQRVTLRCSPRSGDLSVYWYQQSLDQGLQFLIQYYNGEERAKGNILERFSAQQFPDLHSELNLSSLELGDSALYFCASSVAPSGRETQYFGPGTRLLVL.

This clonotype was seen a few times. The CDR3, as DNA: TGCAGTGCCCCACTAGCGGGAGTTGAGTTCTTC. It specifies CSAPLAGVEFF. The rearrangement links TRBV20-1 to TRBJ2-1; 11 bases fit TRBD2. Trimming at V came to 6 bases and at J to 14 bases, leaving 6 bases not matched to a gene. The CDR3 extends over 11 amino acids. Germline-derived CDR1 and CDR2 are DFQATT and SNEGSKA (reference sequence).

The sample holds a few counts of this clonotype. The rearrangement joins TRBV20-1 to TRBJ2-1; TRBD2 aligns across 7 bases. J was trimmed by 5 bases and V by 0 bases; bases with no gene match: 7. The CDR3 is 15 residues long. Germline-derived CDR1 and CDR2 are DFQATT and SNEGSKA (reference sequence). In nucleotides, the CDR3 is TGCAGTGCTAGAGAAGGCGGGAGAGGTAACAATGAGCAGTTCTTC. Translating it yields CSAREGGRGNNEQFF.

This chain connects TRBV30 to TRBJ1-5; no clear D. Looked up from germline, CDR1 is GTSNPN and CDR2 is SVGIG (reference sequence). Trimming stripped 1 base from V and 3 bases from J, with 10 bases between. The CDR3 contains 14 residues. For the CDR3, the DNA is TGTGCCTGGAGTGAGGCCCATAACAATCAGCCCCAGCATTTT. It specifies CAWSEAHNNQPQHF.

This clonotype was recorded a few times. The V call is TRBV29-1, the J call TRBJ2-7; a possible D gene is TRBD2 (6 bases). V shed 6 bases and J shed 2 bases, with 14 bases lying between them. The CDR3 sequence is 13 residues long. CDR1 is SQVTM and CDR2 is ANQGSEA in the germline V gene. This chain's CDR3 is CSVETRIPYEQYF. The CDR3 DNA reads TGCAGCGTGGAGACTAGGATTCCCTACGAGCAGTACTTC.

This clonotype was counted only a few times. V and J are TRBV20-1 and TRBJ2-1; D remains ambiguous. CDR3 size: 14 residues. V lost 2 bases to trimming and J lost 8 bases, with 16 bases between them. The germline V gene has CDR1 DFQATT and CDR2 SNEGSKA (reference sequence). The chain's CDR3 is CSARRTAALDEQFF. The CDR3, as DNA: TGCAGTGCTAGACGAACGGCGGCTTTGGATGAGCAGTTCTTC.

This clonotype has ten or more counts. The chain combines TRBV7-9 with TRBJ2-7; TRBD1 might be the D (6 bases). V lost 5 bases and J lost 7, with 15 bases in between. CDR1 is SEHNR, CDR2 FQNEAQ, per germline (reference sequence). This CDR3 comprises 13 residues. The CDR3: CASSGRTAGEQYF. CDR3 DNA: TGTGCCAGCAGCGGGCGGACAGCAGGGGAGCAGTACTTC.

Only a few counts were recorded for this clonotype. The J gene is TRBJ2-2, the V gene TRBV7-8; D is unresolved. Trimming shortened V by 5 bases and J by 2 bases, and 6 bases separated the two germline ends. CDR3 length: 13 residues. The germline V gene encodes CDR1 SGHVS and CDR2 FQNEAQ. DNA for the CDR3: TGTGCCAGCAGCCATCTTAACACCGGGGAGCTGTTTTTT. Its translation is CASSHLNTGELFF.

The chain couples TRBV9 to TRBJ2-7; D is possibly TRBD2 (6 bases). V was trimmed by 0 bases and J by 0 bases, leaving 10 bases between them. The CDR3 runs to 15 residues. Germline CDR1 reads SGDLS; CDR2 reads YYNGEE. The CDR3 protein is CASSVAPGVSYEQYF. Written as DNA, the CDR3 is TGTGCCAGCAGCGTAGCTCCGGGAGTCTCCTACGAGCAGTACTTC.

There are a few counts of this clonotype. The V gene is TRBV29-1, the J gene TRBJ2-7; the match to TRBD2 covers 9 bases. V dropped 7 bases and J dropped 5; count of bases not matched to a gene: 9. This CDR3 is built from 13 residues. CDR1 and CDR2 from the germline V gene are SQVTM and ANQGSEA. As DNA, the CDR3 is TGCAGCGCCTCAGCGGGAGGCTTCGACGAGCAGTACTTC. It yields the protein CSASAGGFDEQYF.

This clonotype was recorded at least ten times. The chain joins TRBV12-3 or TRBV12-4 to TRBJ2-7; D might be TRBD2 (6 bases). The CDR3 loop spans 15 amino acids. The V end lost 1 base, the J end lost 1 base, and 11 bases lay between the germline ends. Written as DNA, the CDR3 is TGTGCCAGCAGTTTAGGTACTAGCTGGTCCTACGAGCAGTACTTC. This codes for CASSLGTSWSYEQYF.

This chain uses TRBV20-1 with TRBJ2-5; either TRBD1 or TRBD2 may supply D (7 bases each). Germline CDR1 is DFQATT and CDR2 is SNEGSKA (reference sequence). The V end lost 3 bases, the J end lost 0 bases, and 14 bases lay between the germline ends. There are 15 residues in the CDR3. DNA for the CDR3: TGCAGTGCTAGTAGGACAGGACTAGACCAAGAGACCCAGTACTTC. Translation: CSASRTGLDQETQYF.

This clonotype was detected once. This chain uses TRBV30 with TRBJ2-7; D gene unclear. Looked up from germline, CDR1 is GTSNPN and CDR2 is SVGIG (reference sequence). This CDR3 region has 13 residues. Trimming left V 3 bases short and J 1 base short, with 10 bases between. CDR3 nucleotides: TGTGCCTGGAGCCAGGACGGTTCCTACGAGCAGTACTTC. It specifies CAWSQDGSYEQYF.

CDR3 sequence reads: CSVPEDPRDETQYF. CDR3 nucleotide sequence: TGCAGTGTACCAGAGGACCCCCGGGATGAGACCCAGTACTTC. This chain uses TRBV20-1 with TRBJ2-5, with a tentative D call TRBD2 (5 bases). The germline V and J ends were trimmed by 7 bases and 5 bases, with 20 bases remaining between them. Germline loops: CDR1 DFQATT, CDR2 SNEGSKA (reference sequence). The CDR3 spans 14 residues.

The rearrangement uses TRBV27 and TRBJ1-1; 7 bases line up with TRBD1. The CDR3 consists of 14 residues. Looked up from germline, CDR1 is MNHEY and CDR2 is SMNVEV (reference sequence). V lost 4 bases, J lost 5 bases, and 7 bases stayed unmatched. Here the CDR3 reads CASSSQGGWTEAFF. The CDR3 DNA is TGTGCCAGCAGTTCCCAGGGGGGATGGACTGAAGCTTTCTTT.

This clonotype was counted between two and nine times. CDR3 in amino acids: CSARAPQDYEQYF. The CDR3 nucleotides read TGCAGTGCTAGAGCGCCCCAGGATTACGAGCAGTACTTC. The chain has TRBV20-1 and TRBJ2-7; the D is unclear. Germline V lookup: CDR1 DFQATT, CDR2 SNEGSKA (reference sequence). The CDR3 is 13 residues long. V was trimmed by 1 base and J by 4 bases, leaving 11 bases between them.

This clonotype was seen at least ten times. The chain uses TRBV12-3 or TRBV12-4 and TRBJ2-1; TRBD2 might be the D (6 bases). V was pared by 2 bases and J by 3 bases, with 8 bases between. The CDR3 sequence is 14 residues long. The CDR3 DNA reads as TGTGCCAGCAGTTTAAATAGCGGCTACAATGAGCAGTTCTTC. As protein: CASSLNSGYNEQFF.